The 23 T cell receptor beta chains listed next were all sequenced from one sample in a study of blood T cell repertoires in COVID-19. Sequenced by immunoSEQ multiplex PCR; TCRdb stores in-frame clones only, minus some. The table has roughly 250,000 clones, roughly 86% seen once. Sequenced material: peripheral blood. These receptors all come from a man aged 35 to 55 who had recovered from COVID-19.

The chain links TRBV19 to TRBJ2-3; a possible D gene is TRBD2 (6 bases). Between the trimmed V and J ends, which lost 10 bases and 4 bases, there was a span of 18 bases. The CDR3 runs to 14 residues. Germline CDR1 and CDR2: LNHDA and SQIVND (reference sequence). The CDR3 DNA follows: TGTGCCACGTCTAGAGGTTGGGAGGCAGATACGCAGTATTTT. Protein product: CATSRGWEADTQYF. Full variable domain (remainder filled in from reference TRBV19 and TRBJ2-3): DGGITQSPKYLFRKEGQNVTLSCEQNLNHDAMYWYRQDPGQGLRLIYYSQIVNDFQKGDIAEGYSVSREKKESFPLTVTSAQKNPTAFYLCATSRGWEADTQYFGPGTRLTVL.

The J gene is TRBJ1-2, the V gene TRBV15, with D perhaps matching TRBD1 (6 bases). Germline values: CDR1 LNHNV, CDR2 YYDKDF (reference sequence). V dropped 0 bases and J dropped 6 bases, with 17 bases sitting between them. CDR3 size: 16 residues. CDR3 protein: CATSRDRHRVTHGYTF. The CDR3 bases are TGTGCCACCAGCAGAGATCGGCACAGGGTTACACATGGCTACACCTTC.

The rearrangement joins TRBV6-5 to TRBJ1-2; D not certain. Trimming cost V 7 bases and J 8 bases, with 17 bases left between them. The germline V gene has CDR1 MNHEY and CDR2 SVGAGI. CDR3 length: 13 residues. The CDR3 spells CASTLPVTGGYTF. The DNA for the CDR3 is TGTGCCAGCACCTTACCCGTGACGGGAGGCTACACCTTC.

This clone has only a few counts. This chain joins TRBV4-1 and TRBJ2-7; D may be TRBD1 (6 bases). In germline, CDR1 is MGHRA, CDR2 YSYEKL. Trimming removed 5 bases from V and 7 bases from J, with 21 bases in between. This CDR3 has 15 residues. The CDR3 DNA reads as TGCGCCAGCAGCATAGGGTTTGGGGGCACTCGGGAGCAGTACTTC. Translated, it gives CASSIGFGGTREQYF.

J is TRBJ2-7 and V is TRBV30; TRBD2 matches at 9 bases. The J segment lost 3 bases and the V segment lost 2 bases, leaving 11 bases of the junction unmatched. This CDR3 has 16 residues. CDR1 and CDR2 (germline): GTSNPN, SVGIG (reference sequence). CDR3 sequence: CAWSLPGTSIRYEQYF. In DNA, the CDR3 is TGTGCCTGGAGTCTCCCAGGGACTAGCATACGCTACGAGCAGTACTTC.

This sequence joins TRBV3-1 (or the pseudogene TRBV3-2) and TRBJ2-3; D unresolved. Germline V gives CDR1 LGHDT, CDR2 YNNKEL (reference sequence). This CDR3 has 17 amino acids. Trimming took off 2 bases at V and 4 bases at J, with 19 bases between the two ends. DNA for the CDR3: TGTGCCAGCAGCCAAAAAGGCTTAGGAGTGGTCCCAGATACGCAGTATTTT. Residues: CASSQKGLGVVPDTQYF.

The chain combines TRBV7-6 with TRBJ2-3; TRBD2 aligns across 14 bases. Per germline, CDR1 SGHVS and CDR2 FNYEAQ. J was trimmed by 4 bases and V by 2 bases; bases with no gene match: 2. This CDR3 region has 16 residues. The CDR3 loop is CASSLRTSGGSDTQYF. The CDR3 DNA reads as TGTGCCAGCAGCTTACGGACTAGCGGGGGGTCAGATACGCAGTATTTT. Based on the CDR3 plus reference TRBV7-6 and TRBJ2-3, the full variable domain is GAGVSQSPRYKVTKRGQDVALRCDPISGHVSLYWYRQALGQGPEFLTYFNYEAQQDKSGLPNDRFSAERPEGSISTLTIQRTEQRDSAMYRCASSLRTSGGSDTQYFGPGTRLTVL.

This sequence joins TRBV2 and TRBJ2-3, with TRBD1 identical over 7 bases. Germline lookup yields CDR1 SNHLY and CDR2 FYNNEI. The CDR3 consists of 17 residues. V trimming: 6 bases; J trimming: 0 bases; junction bases outside the gene matches: 12. The CDR3 DNA reads TGTGCCAGCAGAAAGACAGGACAGGTCGTTAGCACAGATACGCAGTATTTT. Its translation is CASRKTGQVVSTDTQYF.

The rearrangement joins TRBV9 to TRBJ2-5, with D possibly TRBD2 on 5 matching bases. Germline V gene data show CDR1 as SGDLS and CDR2 as YYNGEE. The CDR3 runs to 16 residues. Trimming took 0 bases from V and 4 from J, leaving 16 bases between them. The CDR3 nucleotides are TGTGCCAGCAGCGTAGGGGGAAAGGGTGCGGGAGAGACCCAGTACTTC. As protein: CASSVGGKGAGETQYF.

The chain has TRBV7-2 and TRBJ2-1; D gene ambiguous. The CDR3 is 13 amino acids. Germline CDR1 reads SGHTA; CDR2 reads FQGNSA. V lost 3 bases to trimming and J lost 2 bases, with 5 bases between them. The DNA for the CDR3 is TGTGCCAGCAGCTTGGCCGCCTACAATGAGCAGTTCTTC. Its protein product is CASSLAAYNEQFF.

This chain joins TRBV14 and TRBJ2-5, with D possibly TRBD1 on 7 matching bases. Germline values: CDR1 SGHDN, CDR2 FVKESK. V was cut by 3 bases and J by 1 base, with 12 bases left in between. The CDR3 totals 15 residues. The CDR3 DNA follows: TGTGCCAGCAGCCAGGCAGGGGGGTTCCAAGAGACCCAGTACTTC. It codes for CASSQAGGFQETQYF.

The gene calls are TRBV19 and TRBJ1-4; 7 positions match TRBD1. V shed 3 bases and J 8 bases; nucleotides not matched to a gene: 9. The germline CDR1 and CDR2 sequences are LNHDA and SQIVND (reference sequence). The CDR3 totals 15 residues. Here the CDR3 reads CASSIGGTAGEKLFF. CDR3 in DNA: TGTGCCAGTAGTATCGGAGGGACAGCAGGCGAAAAACTGTTTTTT.

This chain connects TRBV9 to TRBJ1-1, with D possibly TRBD1 on 6 matching bases. The V end was cut by 3 bases, the J end by 0 bases, with 12 bases between. The germline V gene has CDR1 SGDLS and CDR2 YYNGEE. This CDR3 contains 15 residues. The CDR3 DNA reads TGTGCCAGCAGCGACAGGACAGACATGAACACTGAAGCTTTCTTT. It codes for CASSDRTDMNTEAFF.

The chain has TRBV7-8 and TRBJ2-7; 8 nucleotides match TRBD1. The germline V gene encodes CDR1 SGHVS and CDR2 FQNEAQ. J gave up 2 bases and V 5 bases, and 2 bases lay outside the gene matches. This CDR3 is 13 amino acids long. The CDR3 reads CASSMDRAYEQYF. As DNA, the CDR3 is TGTGCCAGCAGCATGGACAGGGCCTACGAGCAGTACTTC.

This chain links TRBV19 with TRBJ1-5; a weak D match, TRBD1 (5 bases). Trimming removed 4 bases at V and 3 bases at J, with 7 bases between. The CDR3 covers 13 residues. Germline-derived CDR1 and CDR2 are LNHDA and SQIVND (reference sequence). For the CDR3, the DNA is TGTGCCAGTAGTAACAGGAACAATCAGCCCCAGCATTTT. Amino acids: CASSNRNNQPQHF.

The rearrangement joins TRBV4-2 to TRBJ1-4; no firm D call. The CDR3 extends over 14 amino acids. The germline V gene has CDR1 LGHNA and CDR2 YNFKEQ. The V end lost 3 bases, the J end lost 8 bases, and 13 bases lay between the germline ends. The chain's CDR3 is CASSQLKAGEKLFF. The CDR3 region has the DNA TGTGCCAGCAGCCAGCTGAAGGCGGGGGAAAAACTGTTTTTT.

The rearrangement uses TRBV12-3 or TRBV12-4 and TRBJ1-3; no clear D. CDR3 length: 12 residues. The ends were cut back, 5 bases at V and 2 bases at J, with 4 bases in the middle. For the CDR3, the DNA is TGTGCCAGCAGTCGGGCTGGAAACACCATATATTTT. Protein: CASSRAGNTIYF.

This clone was seen once. The chain carries TRBV12-5 and TRBJ2-3, with 7 positions matching TRBD1. The CDR3 has 15 amino acids. Germline loops: CDR1 LGHNT, CDR2 FRNRAP. The junction had 15 bases not matched to a gene; V was cut back by 5 bases and J by 10 bases. The CDR3 sequence is CASGGRGRAQLSQYF. The DNA for the CDR3 is TGTGCTAGTGGTGGAAGGGGGCGAGCCCAACTCTCGCAGTATTTT.

The count of this clone is one. The chain uses TRBV19 and TRBJ2-1; TRBD2 might be the D (5 bases). The germline gives CDR1 LNHDA, CDR2 SQIVND (reference sequence). The germline V and J ends were trimmed by 2 bases and 7 bases, with 9 bases remaining between them. The CDR3 runs 13 residues. The chain's CDR3 is CASSITRRNEQFF. The CDR3 region has the DNA TGTGCCAGTAGTATAACTAGACGTAATGAGCAGTTCTTC.

The chain recombines TRBV6-1 with TRBJ1-6, with D unclear. The CDR3 is 12 amino acids. V was pared by 0 bases and J by 9 bases, with 3 bases between. Germline lookup yields CDR1 MNHNS and CDR2 SASEGT. The CDR3: CASSEARSPLHF. The DNA of the CDR3 is TGTGCCAGCAGTGAAGCGCGTTCACCCCTCCACTTT.

This CDR3 is CASSLVVSASKNIQYF. CDR3 bases: TGTGCCAGCAGCTTAGTAGTTAGCGCCTCCAAAAACATTCAGTACTTC. V is TRBV7-9 and J is TRBJ2-4; D perhaps matches TRBD2 (5 bases). CDR1 and CDR2 (germline): SEHNR, FQNEAQ (reference sequence). This CDR3 is built from 16 residues. V shed 1 base and J shed 2 bases, with 12 bases lying between them.

The chain recombines TRBV7-2 with TRBJ2-1; D may be TRBD2 (6 bases). Germline V CDR1 and CDR2: SGHTA, FQGNSA. Trimming cost V 2 bases and J 3 bases, with 11 bases left between them. CDR3 length equals 15 residues. The CDR3 DNA is TGTGCCAGCAGCTTAATGGTGGGAGGCTACAATGAGCAGTTCTTC. Translation: CASSLMVGGYNEQFF.

The V call is TRBV18, the J call TRBJ2-2; D unresolved. The CDR3 extends over 13 amino acids. Trimming shortened V by 3 bases and J by 0 bases, and 2 bases separated the two germline ends. CDR1 and CDR2 (germline): KGHSH, LQKENI. The DNA for the CDR3 is TGTGCCAGCTCACCCTCGAACACCGGGGAGCTGTTTTTT. It specifies CASSPSNTGELFF.